These 28 T cell receptor beta chains were all obtained from the same sample, sequenced in a study of beta chain features in type 1 diabetes. Expressed TCRB transcripts were sequenced because the entire RNA isolate underwent reverse transcription. TCRdb keeps only in-frame clones here, not all; method: immunoSEQ multiplex PCR. Altogether 250,000 to 300,000 clones are present, approximately 14% being singletons, with the ten largest covering 0.017%. Their antigen targets remain unknown. Regarding the study as a whole: Among patients with Type 1 diabetes, TCRB CDR3s were moderately but significantly shorter in every one of the four CD4+ subsets.

What was sequenced was naive CD4+ T cells from blood. These TCRs come from a man between 25 and 39 years old with type 1 diabetes.

This clone came up a few times. The V and J genes are TRBV9 and TRBJ2-5; 12 nucleotides align to TRBD2. The CDR3 sequence is 14 residues long. V dropped 5 bases and J dropped 4; count of bases not matched to a gene: 3. Germline V gives CDR1 SGDLS, CDR2 YYNGEE. The CDR3 nucleotides are TGTGCCAGCAGGCCGGGACTAGCGGGAGAGACCCAGTACTTC. Its translation is CASRPGLAGETQYF.

This sequence joins TRBV28 and TRBJ1-1; no reliable D call. CDR3 length: 12 residues. V lost 6 bases and J 2 bases, leaving 7 bases between the germline ends. CDR1 and CDR2 (germline): MDHEN, SYDVKM. CDR3 DNA sequence: TGTGCCAGCAGGGAGTCAAACACTGAAGCTTTCTTT. This translates into CASRESNTEAFF.

The rearrangement links TRBV28 to TRBJ1-2, with TRBD1 matching over 9 bases. The V gene's germline CDR1 is MDHEN and CDR2 SYDVKM. This CDR3 spans 16 amino acids. V lost 6 bases to trimming and J lost 2 bases; unmatched junction nucleotides: 10. The CDR3 DNA reads TGTGCCAGCAGCTTGAGACAGGGGGTGGGCAACTATGGCTACACCTTC. This encodes CASSLRQGVGNYGYTF.

J is TRBJ2-5 and V is TRBV25-1; TRBD1 agrees at 8 bases. The J segment lost 5 bases and the V segment lost 5 bases, leaving 7 bases of the junction unmatched. CDR3 length: 14 amino acids. Germline values: CDR1 MGHDK, CDR2 SYGVNS. In DNA, the CDR3 is TGTGCCAGCAGTCAGGACAGGGTGATGGAGACCCAGTACTTC. Translating gives CASSQDRVMETQYF.

In its sample, this clone was seen a few times. The genes are TRBV4-2 and TRBJ2-5; 9 bases match TRBD2. Looked up from germline, CDR1 is LGHNA and CDR2 is YNFKEQ. V lost 4 bases to trimming and J lost 5 bases; unmatched junction nucleotides: 17. There are 18 residues in the CDR3. The CDR3 protein is CASSPEGGGRGGLETQYF. DNA for the CDR3: TGTGCCAGCAGCCCGGAAGGTGGCGGGAGGGGGGGGTTGGAGACCCAGTACTTC.

The rearrangement links TRBV5-4 to TRBJ2-1, with TRBD2 as a possible D gene (6 bases). CDR3 size: 16 residues. The V gene's germline CDR1 is SGHNT and CDR2 YYREEE (reference sequence). V lost 5 bases and J 0 bases, leaving 15 bases between the germline ends. CDR3 in DNA: TGTGCCAGCAGGTGGTCGGAGGGATCCTCCTACAATGAGCAGTTCTTC. Encoded protein: CASRWSEGSSYNEQFF.

This clone was counted between two and nine times. The chain combines TRBV28 with TRBJ1-1, with TRBD1 as a possible D gene (6 bases). Trimming pared 8 bases from V and 3 bases from J, leaving 16 bases between. Germline lookup yields CDR1 MDHEN and CDR2 SYDVKM. The CDR3 totals 14 residues. The CDR3: CASGQTVWDTEAFF. Written as DNA, the CDR3 is TGTGCCAGCGGACAGACAGTTTGGGACACTGAAGCTTTCTTT.

This clone was observed a few times. The rearrangement joins TRBV5-1 to TRBJ2-1, with TRBD2 matching over 9 bases. With V trimmed by 1 base and J by 10 bases, 9 bases remained unmatched. Germline CDR1 and CDR2: SGHRS and YFSETQ. The CDR3 is 15 amino acids. For the CDR3, the DNA is TGCGCCAGCAGCTTGCGGTTAGCGGGAGTCAACGAGCAGTTCTTC. Protein: CASSLRLAGVNEQFF.

Of note for this clone: The sample holds other DNA sequences that translate to the same CDR3. The rearrangement uses TRBV7-3 and TRBJ2-1; D ambiguous. V gave up 4 bases and J gave up 0 bases, with 7 bases separating them. Germline V lookup: CDR1 SGHTA, CDR2 FQGTGA. The CDR3 contains 14 residues. CDR3 sequence (DNA): TGTGCCAGCAGCTCTGGTAGCTCCTACAATGAGCAGTTCTTC. It encodes CASSSGSSYNEQFF.

The CDR3, as DNA: TGTGCCAGCAGTGGACAGACGAACACTGAAGCTTTCTTT. Translation: CASSGQTNTEAFF. J is TRBJ1-1 and V is TRBV2; D might be TRBD1 (5 bases). Per germline, CDR1 SNHLY and CDR2 FYNNEI. V lost 4 bases to trimming and J lost 1 base, with 7 bases between them. The CDR3 is 13 amino acids. Full variable domain (outside the CDR3, taken from reference TRBV2 and TRBJ1-1): EPEVTQTPSHQVTQMGQEVILRCVPISNHLYFYWYRQILGQKVEFLVSFYNNEISEKSEIFDDQFSVERPDGSNFTLKIRSTKLEDSAMYFCASSGQTNTEAFFGQGTRLTVV.

The chain uses TRBV7-2 and TRBJ2-7; TRBD2 matches 11 bases. J was trimmed by 2 bases and V by 6 bases; bases with no gene match: 6. CDR3 size: 15 residues. Germline V gives CDR1 SGHTA, CDR2 FQGNSA. CDR3 DNA: TGTGCCAGCAGTGCTACTAGCGGGGGAGCCTACGAGCAGTACTTC. This gives the protein CASSATSGGAYEQYF.

The chain uses TRBV5-4 and TRBJ2-5; D ambiguous. CDR3 length: 14 residues. The germline CDR1 and CDR2 sequences are SGHNT and YYREEE (reference sequence). V was trimmed by 0 bases and J by 4 bases, leaving 10 bases between them. The CDR3 bases are TGTGCCAGCAGCTTGGGATCGGAGAGAGAGACCCAGTACTTC. It translates to CASSLGSERETQYF.

The chain links TRBV14 to TRBJ2-3; the D gene is possibly TRBD2 (6 bases). The germline CDR1 and CDR2 sequences are SGHDN and FVKESK. V was clipped by 4 bases and J by 4 bases, with 6 bases between them. The CDR3 is made up of 12 amino acids. CDR3 protein: CASSRRADTQYF. The CDR3 DNA sequence: TGTGCCAGCAGCCGGAGGGCAGATACGCAGTATTTT.

The chain couples TRBV18 to TRBJ2-1, with TRBD2 matching 7 bases. CDR1 is KGHSH and CDR2 is LQKENI in the germline V gene. Unmatched junction bases numbered 9, after V lost 2 bases and J lost 5 bases. The CDR3 length is 16 residues. In nucleotides, the CDR3 is TGTGCCAGCTCACCAGAATCTCTAGCGGTACACAATGAGCAGTTCTTC. This codes for CASSPESLAVHNEQFF. The variable domain in full, with the rest retrieved from reference TRBV18 and TRBJ2-1, is NAGVMQNPRHLVRRRGQEARLRCSPMKGHSHVYWYRQLPEEGLKFMVYLQKENIIDESGMPKERFSAEFPKEGPSILRIQQVVRGDSAAYFCASSPESLAVHNEQFFGPGTRLTVL.

This clone was seen a handful of times. This CDR3 is CASSQDQGSGRKEQFF. The CDR3 DNA reads as TGTGCCAGCAGCCAAGATCAAGGGAGCGGGAGGAAGGAGCAGTTCTTC. The V call is TRBV14, the J call TRBJ2-1; TRBD2 matches at 9 bases. The CDR3 runs 16 residues. From germline, CDR1 is SGHDN and CDR2 FVKESK. V trimming: 0 bases; J trimming: 10 bases; junction bases outside the gene matches: 10.

Worth noting for this clone: This CDR3 is also generated by other DNA sequences in the sample. This sequence joins TRBV2 and TRBJ2-5; D is ambiguous. The CDR3 is 11 amino acids. Trimming removed 6 bases at V and 1 base at J, with 3 bases between. Germline CDR1 and CDR2: SNHLY and FYNNEI. The CDR3 is CASSLQETQYF. The CDR3 DNA reads TGTGCCAGCAGCCTCCAAGAGACCCAGTACTTC.

The V call is TRBV9, the J call TRBJ2-5; 7 bases map to TRBD1. From germline, CDR1 is SGDLS and CDR2 YYNGEE. Unmatched junction bases numbered 4, after V lost 6 bases and J lost 2 bases. The CDR3 extends over 13 amino acids. The CDR3 sequence: CASTRTGQETQYF. CDR3 bases: TGTGCCAGCACCCGGACAGGACAAGAGACCCAGTACTTC.

CDR3: CASSLAGPWGANVLTF. CDR3 DNA sequence: TGCGCCAGCTCCCTAGCGGGCCCCTGGGGGGCCAACGTCCTGACTTTC. The rearrangement uses TRBV5-1 and TRBJ2-6; 8 bases are a match to TRBD2. The V and J ends lost 7 bases and 4 bases, in that order; junction bases with no gene match: 10. This CDR3 comprises 16 residues. The germline V gene has CDR1 SGHRS and CDR2 YFSETQ.

The CDR3 region has the DNA TGTGCCAGCTCCCTCGCGACCCTCGGGTACGAGCAGTACTTC. This sequence encodes CASSLATLGYEQYF. The V gene is TRBV18, the J gene TRBJ2-5; D not resolved. With the DNA end fitting TRBJ2-7 better, the J assignment may be wrong. Germline-derived CDR1 and CDR2 are KGHSH and LQKENI. The CDR3 totals 14 residues.

CDR3 bases: TGCGCCAGCAGCTTGGATAGGACAGGGGATCAAGAGACCCAGTACTTC. This sequence encodes CASSLDRTGDQETQYF. J is TRBJ2-5 and V is TRBV5-1; 9 positions agree with TRBD1. The CDR3 extends over 16 amino acids. In germline, CDR1 is SGHRS, CDR2 YFSETQ. V was clipped by 0 bases and J by 2 bases; unmatched bases: 5.

This clone was detected only a few times. This chain connects TRBV4-1 to TRBJ2-1; 9 nucleotides align to TRBD2. The junction had 12 bases not matched to a gene; V was cut back by 1 base and J by 8 bases. The CDR3 consists of 17 residues. CDR1 and CDR2 from the germline V gene are MGHRA and YSYEKL. This CDR3 is CASSQVGAGGSADEQFF. In nucleotides, the CDR3 is TGCGCCAGCAGCCAAGTTGGAGCGGGAGGCTCCGCGGATGAGCAGTTCTTC.

CDR3 bases: TGTGCCAGCAGTCCTTCTGGACAGCCCTACGAGCAGTACTTC. It specifies CASSPSGQPYEQYF. The J gene is TRBJ2-7, the V gene TRBV28, with D possibly matching TRBD1 (6 bases). Trimming took 5 bases from V and 2 from J, leaving 13 bases between them. Germline V gene lookup returns CDR1 MDHEN and CDR2 SYDVKM. This CDR3 region has 14 residues.

The genes are TRBV29-1 and TRBJ2-2; the match to TRBD2 covers 11 bases. CDR1 and CDR2 from the germline V gene are SQVTM and ANQGSEA. CDR3 length: 14 residues. The V segment lost 7 bases and the J segment 6 bases; nucleotides outside the gene matches: 7. This CDR3 is CSDRLAGLSGELFF. The CDR3 DNA reads TGCAGCGACCGACTAGCGGGACTCTCCGGGGAGCTGTTTTTT.

V is TRBV5-1 and J is TRBJ2-7, with 9 bases lining up with TRBD1. The CDR3 runs to 14 residues. Per germline, CDR1 SGHRS and CDR2 YFSETQ. Germline trimming cut 7 bases from V and 6 bases from J; bases unmatched to any gene: 11. The CDR3 DNA follows: TGCGCCAGCGGACCGGGACAGGGCATGGGCGAGCAGTACTTC. Its protein product is CASGPGQGMGEQYF.

This clone was picked up a small number of times. DNA of the CDR3: TGTGCCATCAGTGAGCTCCAGACAAGGACATCCTACGAGCAGTACTTC. It codes for CAISELQTRTSYEQYF. V is TRBV10-3 and J is TRBJ2-7; TRBD1 is a possible D gene (5 bases). Per germline, CDR1 ENHRY and CDR2 SYGVKD. The V end lost 2 bases, the J end lost 1 base, and 15 bases lay between the germline ends. The CDR3 covers 16 residues.

This chain links TRBV18 with TRBJ2-1, with 8 bases lining up with TRBD1. Germline V lookup: CDR1 KGHSH, CDR2 LQKENI. Trimming removed 3 bases from V and 4 bases from J; junction bases left unmatched: 17. The CDR3 covers 19 residues. The CDR3 bases are TGTGCCAGCTCACCGGCTGGCAGGGGGCGTTTATCCCCTTACAATGAGCAGTTCTTC. It is translated as CASSPAGRGRLSPYNEQFF.

J is TRBJ1-5 and V is TRBV20-1; tentative D call: TRBD1 (6 bases). Germline CDR1 is DFQATT and CDR2 is SNEGSKA (reference sequence). This CDR3 region has 11 residues. V lost 5 bases and J 5 bases, leaving 7 bases between the germline ends. CDR3: CSAAGDQPQHF. Here the CDR3 DNA reads TGCAGTGCTGCAGGGGATCAGCCCCAGCATTTT.

The V gene is TRBV4-2, the J gene TRBJ2-7, with D tentatively TRBD2 (6 bases). Deletions cut 1 base from V and 2 bases from J, with 15 bases between. The length of the CDR3 is 16 residues. CDR1 is LGHNA, CDR2 YNFKEQ, per germline. The CDR3 coding sequence is TGTGCCAGCAGCCAAGTAAGCGGGCCTACCCCCTACGAGCAGTACTTC. Translated, it gives CASSQVSGPTPYEQYF.